Each of the 12 T cell receptor beta chains below was sequenced from the same sample in a study of response to subunit inactivated influenza vaccine. MiXCR was run by TCRdb on the RT-PCR reads, yielding one entry per CDR3 protein. The table shows approximately 680,000 distinct CDR3 sequences, with 15% to 18% occurring only once. The sequenced sample was PBMCs from blood, obtained 11 to 12 days after vaccination. These receptors were collected from a man between 45 and 60 years old who received an inactivated influenza vaccine.

Many counts were recorded for this clonotype. The genes are TRBV4-3 and TRBJ2-1; 9 bases map to TRBD1. Trimming removed 4 bases from V and 8 bases from J; junction bases left unmatched: 12. The germline V gene has CDR1 LGHNA and CDR2 YSLEER. The CDR3 consists of 16 residues. In DNA form, the CDR3 reads TGCGCCAGCAGCCGCTCTTTCCGGGACAGGGACCATGAGCAGTTCTTC. Its translation: CASSRSFRDRDHEQFF.

This clonotype was counted between two and nine times. The rearrangement links TRBV6-1 to TRBJ2-7; D call uncertain. Between the trimmed V and J ends, which lost 6 bases and 2 bases, there was a span of 11 bases. Germline V gene lookup returns CDR1 MNHNS and CDR2 SASEGT. The CDR3 spans 13 residues. The CDR3 DNA follows: TGTGCCAGCAGCCCACAAAGCACCTACGAGCAGTACTTC. Protein: CASSPQSTYEQYF.

The sample holds a few counts of this clonotype. The chain recombines TRBV6-1 with TRBJ1-5; 7 bases are shared with TRBD1. V trimming: 6 bases; J trimming: 4 bases; junction bases outside the gene matches: 6. CDR1 is MNHNS, CDR2 SASEGT, per germline. This CDR3 is 14 amino acids long. The CDR3 DNA is TGTGCCAGCAGCCAGGGGGTAGGGAATCAGCCCCAGCATTTT. As protein: CASSQGVGNQPQHF.

The rearrangement joins TRBV5-1 to TRBJ1-5; D is undetermined. Trimming shortened V by 1 base and J by 2 bases, and 13 bases separated the two germline ends. The CDR3 is 16 residues long. Germline CDR1 and CDR2: SGHRS and YFSETQ. The CDR3 region has the DNA TGCGCCAGCAGCTTGAGGCCGGGGAATGGCAATCAGCCCCAGCATTTT. This sequence encodes CASSLRPGNGNQPQHF.

This clonotype has more than one count but fewer than ten. This chain uses TRBV3-1 with TRBJ1-5; possibly TRBD1 for D (5 bases). The CDR3 spans 14 residues. V was trimmed by 1 base and J by 6 bases, leaving 10 bases between them. Germline CDR1 LGHDT, CDR2 YNNKEL (reference sequence). CDR3: CASSQGLGTQPQHF. The DNA for the CDR3 is TGTGCCAGCAGCCAAGGGTTAGGGACTCAGCCCCAGCATTTT.

The sample holds a few counts of this clonotype. The genes are TRBV7-9 and TRBJ2-3; 8 nucleotides agree with TRBD1. The CDR3 loop spans 14 amino acids. The ends lost 5 bases at V and 6 bases at J; junction bases unmatched: 7. Per the germline V gene, CDR1 is SEHNR and CDR2 is FQNEAQ (reference sequence). This CDR3 is CASSDYRGRDTQYF. CDR3 sequence (DNA): TGTGCCAGCAGCGATTACAGGGGGAGGGATACGCAGTATTTT.

This clonotype was recorded a few times. The rearrangement joins TRBV20-1 to TRBJ2-1, with a tentative D call TRBD1 (6 bases). V gave up 4 bases and J gave up 9 bases, with 19 bases separating them. Germline CDR1 reads DFQATT; CDR2 reads SNEGSKA (reference sequence). This CDR3 is built from 14 residues. DNA for the CDR3: TGCAGTGCTATACGTCCGGGACATCGGGGTGAGCAGTTCTTC. Protein: CSAIRPGHRGEQFF.

This clonotype came up a few times. The genes are TRBV6-1 and TRBJ1-6, with D perhaps TRBD1 (6 bases). The CDR3 is 13 amino acids. Trimming stripped 10 bases from V and 8 bases from J, with 15 bases between. The germline CDR1 and CDR2 sequences are MNHNS and SASEGT. This CDR3 is CATTRGLYSPLHF. CDR3 nucleotides: TGTGCCACCACCCGGGGGCTCTATTCACCCCTCCACTTT.

V usage is TRBV11-1 and J usage is TRBJ2-2; the D is unclear. This CDR3 is built from 15 residues. With 6 bases removed from V and 5 bases from J, the gap between germline ends came to 16 bases. The germline V gene encodes CDR1 SGHAT and CDR2 FQDESV (reference sequence). The CDR3 nucleotides read TGTGCCAGCAGTCCCGGGTCACTTGGGACCGGGGAGCTGTTTTTT. Amino acids: CASSPGSLGTGELFF.

The chain couples TRBV29-1 to TRBJ2-1; TRBD2 might be the D (6 bases). The CDR3 is made up of 17 amino acids. Germline lookup yields CDR1 SQVTM and CDR2 ANQGSEA. The germline V and J ends were trimmed by 6 bases and 3 bases, with 24 bases remaining between them. CDR3 DNA sequence: TGCAGCGTCCACGCCCGGGACCCTGGCGGGGTCTACAATGAGCAGTTCTTC. Residues: CSVHARDPGGVYNEQFF.

The chain couples TRBV27 to TRBJ2-3, with D perhaps matching TRBD1 or TRBD2 (5 bases each). The CDR3 loop spans 14 amino acids. Germline values: CDR1 MNHEY, CDR2 SMNVEV (reference sequence). The V end was cut by 5 bases, the J end by 4 bases, with 13 bases between. The CDR3 loop is CASSRGYLADTQYF. CDR3 nucleotide sequence: TGTGCCAGCAGTCGGGGCTACCTGGCAGATACGCAGTATTTT.

This clonotype was counted a few times. The rearrangement uses TRBV28 and TRBJ2-5; weak D call: TRBD1 (6 bases). Germline lookup yields CDR1 MDHEN and CDR2 SYDVKM. The CDR3 extends over 20 amino acids. V lost 1 base and J lost 2, with 26 bases in between. The CDR3 nucleotides are TGTGCCAGCAGTTTATATGTAGCCCACTCTAAGCCCGGACAGCAAGAGACCCAGTACTTC. Amino acids: CASSLYVAHSKPGQQETQYF.